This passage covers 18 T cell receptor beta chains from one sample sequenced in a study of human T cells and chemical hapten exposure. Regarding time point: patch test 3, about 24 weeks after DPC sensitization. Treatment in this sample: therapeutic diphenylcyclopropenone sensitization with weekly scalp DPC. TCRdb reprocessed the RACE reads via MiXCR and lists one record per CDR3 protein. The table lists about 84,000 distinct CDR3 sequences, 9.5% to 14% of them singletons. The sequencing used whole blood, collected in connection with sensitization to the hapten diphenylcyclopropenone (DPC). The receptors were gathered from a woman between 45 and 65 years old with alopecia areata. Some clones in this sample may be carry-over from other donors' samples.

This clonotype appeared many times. The CDR3 sequence: CASSLVVSGRSYNEQFF. The CDR3 nucleotides read TGTGCCAGCAGCTTAGTGGTTAGCGGGAGGAGTTACAATGAGCAGTTCTTC. V usage is TRBV7-2 and J usage is TRBJ2-1; 10 bases line up with TRBD2. Per germline, CDR1 SGHTA and CDR2 FQGNSA. Unmatched junction bases numbered 7, after V lost 1 base and J lost 4 bases. The CDR3 is made up of 17 amino acids.

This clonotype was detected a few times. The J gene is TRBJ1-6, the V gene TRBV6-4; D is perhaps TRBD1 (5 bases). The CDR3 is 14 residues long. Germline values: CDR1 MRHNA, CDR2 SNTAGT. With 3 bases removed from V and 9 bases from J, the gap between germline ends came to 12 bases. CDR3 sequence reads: CASSEWQGSSPLHF. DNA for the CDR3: TGTGCCAGCAGTGAGTGGCAGGGCAGTTCACCCCTCCACTTT.

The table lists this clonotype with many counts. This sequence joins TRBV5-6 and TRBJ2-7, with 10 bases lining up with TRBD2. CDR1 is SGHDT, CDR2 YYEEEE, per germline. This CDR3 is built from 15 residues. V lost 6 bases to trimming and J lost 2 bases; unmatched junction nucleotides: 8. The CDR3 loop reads CASTLRTSGPYEQYF. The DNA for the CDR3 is TGTGCCAGCACCCTACGGACTAGCGGACCCTACGAGCAGTACTTC. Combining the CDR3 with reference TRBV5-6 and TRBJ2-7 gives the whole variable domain DAGVTQSPTHLIKTRGQQVTLRCSPKSGHDTVSWYQQALGQGPQFIFQYYEEEERQRGNFPDRFSGHQFPNYSSELNVNALLLGDSALYLCASTLRTSGPYEQYFGPGTRLTVT.

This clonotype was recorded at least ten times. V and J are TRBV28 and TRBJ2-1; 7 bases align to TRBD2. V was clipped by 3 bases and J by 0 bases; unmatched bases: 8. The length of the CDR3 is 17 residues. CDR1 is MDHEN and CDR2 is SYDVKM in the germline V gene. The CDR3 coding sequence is TGTGCCAGCAGTTTGGGTCGCGGGAGTGGCTCCTACAATGAGCAGTTCTTC. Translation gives CASSLGRGSGSYNEQFF.

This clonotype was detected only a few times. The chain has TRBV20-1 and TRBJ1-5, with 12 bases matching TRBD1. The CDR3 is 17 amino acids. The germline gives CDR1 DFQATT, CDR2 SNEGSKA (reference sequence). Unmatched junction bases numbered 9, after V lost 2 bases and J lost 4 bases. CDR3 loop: CSARRGDRGLGNQPQHF. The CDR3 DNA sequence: TGCAGTGCTAGACGGGGGGACAGGGGGCTTGGAAATCAGCCCCAGCATTTT.

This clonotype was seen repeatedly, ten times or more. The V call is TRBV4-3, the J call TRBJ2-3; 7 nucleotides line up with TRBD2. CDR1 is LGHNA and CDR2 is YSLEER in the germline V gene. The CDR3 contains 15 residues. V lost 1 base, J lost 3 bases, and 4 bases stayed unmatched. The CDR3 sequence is CASSQGLAVTDTQYF. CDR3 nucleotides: TGCGCCAGCAGCCAAGGACTAGCTGTGACAGATACGCAGTATTTT.

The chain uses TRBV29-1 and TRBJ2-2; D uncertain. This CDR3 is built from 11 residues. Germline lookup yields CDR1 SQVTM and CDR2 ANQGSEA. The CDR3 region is CAIVRAGELFF. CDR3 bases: TGCGCCATAGTGAGAGCCGGGGAGCTGTTTTTT.

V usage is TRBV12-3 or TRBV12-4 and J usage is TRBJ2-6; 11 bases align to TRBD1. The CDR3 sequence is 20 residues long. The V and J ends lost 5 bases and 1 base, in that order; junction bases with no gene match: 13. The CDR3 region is CASSRNSDRGHWSGANVLTF. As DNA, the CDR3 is TGTGCCAGCAGTCGAAACTCGGACAGGGGGCATTGGTCTGGGGCCAACGTCCTGACTTTC.

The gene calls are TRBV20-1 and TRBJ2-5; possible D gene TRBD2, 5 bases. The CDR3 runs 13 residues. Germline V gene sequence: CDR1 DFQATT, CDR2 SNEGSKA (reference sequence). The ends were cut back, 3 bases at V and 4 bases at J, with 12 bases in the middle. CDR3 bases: TGCAGTGCTAGTAGAGGGATCCGAGAGACCCAGTACTTC. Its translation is CSASRGIRETQYF.

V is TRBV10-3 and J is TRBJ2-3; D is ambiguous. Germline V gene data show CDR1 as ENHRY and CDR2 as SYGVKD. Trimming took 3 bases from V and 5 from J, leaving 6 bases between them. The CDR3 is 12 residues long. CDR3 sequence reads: CAISDLGDTQYF. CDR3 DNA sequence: TGTGCCATCAGTGACCTTGGAGATACGCAGTATTTT.

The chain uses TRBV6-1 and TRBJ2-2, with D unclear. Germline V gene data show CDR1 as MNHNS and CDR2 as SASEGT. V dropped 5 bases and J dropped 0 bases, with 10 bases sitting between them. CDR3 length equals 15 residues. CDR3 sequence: CASSMTAANTGELFF. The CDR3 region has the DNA TGTGCCAGCAGTATGACCGCCGCGAACACCGGGGAGCTGTTTTTT.

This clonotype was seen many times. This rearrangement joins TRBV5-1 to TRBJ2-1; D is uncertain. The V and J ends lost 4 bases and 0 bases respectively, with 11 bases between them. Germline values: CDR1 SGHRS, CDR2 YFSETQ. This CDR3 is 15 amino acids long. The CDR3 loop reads CASSPGDYSYNEQFF. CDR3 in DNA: TGCGCCAGCAGCCCAGGAGATTACTCCTACAATGAGCAGTTCTTC.

CDR3 protein: CASSSTGLTDTQYF. In DNA form, the CDR3 reads TGCGCCAGCAGCTCAACGGGACTCACAGATACGCAGTATTTT. The chain joins TRBV5-1 to TRBJ2-3; weak D call: TRBD2 (6 bases). Trimming cost V 3 bases and J 2 bases, with 10 bases left between them. Germline assignment: CDR1 SGHRS and CDR2 YFSETQ. CDR3 length: 14 amino acids.

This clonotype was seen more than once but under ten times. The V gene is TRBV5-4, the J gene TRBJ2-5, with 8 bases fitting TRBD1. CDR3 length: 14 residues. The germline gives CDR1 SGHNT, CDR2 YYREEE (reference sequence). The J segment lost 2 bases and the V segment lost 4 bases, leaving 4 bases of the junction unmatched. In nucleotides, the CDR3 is TGTGCCAGCAGCACACGGACAGGGCAAGAGACCCAGTACTTC. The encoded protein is CASSTRTGQETQYF.

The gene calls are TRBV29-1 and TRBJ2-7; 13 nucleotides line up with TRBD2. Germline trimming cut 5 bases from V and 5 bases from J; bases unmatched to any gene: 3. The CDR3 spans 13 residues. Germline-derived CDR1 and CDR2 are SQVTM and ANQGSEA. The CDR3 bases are TGCAGCGTTCGCGGACTAGCGGGAGACGAGCAGTACTTC. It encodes CSVRGLAGDEQYF.

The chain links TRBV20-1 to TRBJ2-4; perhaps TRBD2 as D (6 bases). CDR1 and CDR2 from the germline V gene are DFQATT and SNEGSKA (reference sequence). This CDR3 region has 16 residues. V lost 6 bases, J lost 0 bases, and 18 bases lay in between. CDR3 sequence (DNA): TGCAGTGCGAAAGCTCTAGCGTTACTAGCCAAAAACATTCAGTACTTC. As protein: CSAKALALLAKNIQYF.

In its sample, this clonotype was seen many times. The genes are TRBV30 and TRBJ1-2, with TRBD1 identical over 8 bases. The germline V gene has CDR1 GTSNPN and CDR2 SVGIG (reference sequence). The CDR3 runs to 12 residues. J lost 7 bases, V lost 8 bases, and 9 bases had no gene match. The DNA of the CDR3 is TGTGCCCGGGACAGGAGAGGGTTTGGCTACACCTTC. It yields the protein CARDRRGFGYTF.

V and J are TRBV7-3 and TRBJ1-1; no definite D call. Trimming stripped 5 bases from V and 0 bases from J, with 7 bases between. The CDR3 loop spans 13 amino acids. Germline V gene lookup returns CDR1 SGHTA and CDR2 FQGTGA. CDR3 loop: CASSPEMNTEAFF. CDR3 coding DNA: TGTGCCAGCAGCCCAGAGATGAACACTGAAGCTTTCTTT.